Below are 10 T cell receptor beta chains sequenced from a single sample in a study of cytomegalovirus exposure and HLA in healthy donors (dated by TCRdb to the late 2010s). Preparation of the library involved the immunoSEQ multiplex PCR assay. TCRdb retrieved this table from immuneACCESS and kept in-frame rearrangements only. Not all clones are present; in checked studies, unresolved V genes account for under half, and no reason is known for the remainder. The sample table shows 150,000 to 200,000 clones, and roughly 84% are seen once. The leading ten clones occupy 10% of the sample. The material sequenced was PBMCs. All receptors derive from a man aged 30 to 45 in good health and CMV-seropositive.

The V call is TRBV2, the J call TRBJ2-3, with 7 bases that match TRBD1. Per germline, CDR1 SNHLY and CDR2 FYNNEI. CDR3 length: 14 residues. With 1 base clipped from V and 5 bases from J, the junction kept 3 bases outside the gene matches. The CDR3 nucleotides are TGTGCCAGCAGTGAAGTACAGGGGCGAGATACGCAGTATTTT. Its protein is CASSEVQGRDTQYF.

V and J are TRBV2 and TRBJ2-7, with 9 bases lining up with TRBD1. This CDR3 has 14 residues. Germline V CDR1 and CDR2: SNHLY, FYNNEI. Germline trimming cut 5 bases from V and 2 bases from J; bases unmatched to any gene: 4. The DNA for the CDR3 is TGTGCCAGCAGTCGGGACAGGGAAGCCTACGAGCAGTACTTC. It specifies CASSRDREAYEQYF.

In its sample, this clone was seen a few times. The V gene is TRBV5-4, the J gene TRBJ2-1, with 9 positions matching TRBD1. Germline trimming cut 4 bases from V and 7 bases from J; bases unmatched to any gene: 6. From germline, CDR1 is SGHNT and CDR2 YYREEE (reference sequence). This CDR3 region has 14 residues. CDR3 protein: CASSHPDRGNEQFF. The CDR3 DNA reads as TGTGCCAGCAGCCACCCGGACAGGGGAAATGAGCAGTTCTTC. The full variable domain, completed using reference TRBV5-4 and TRBJ2-1, is ETGVTQSPTHLIKTRGQQVTLRCSSQSGHNTVSWYQQALGQGPQFIFQYYREEENGRGNFPPRFSGLQFPNYSSELNVNALELDDSALYLCASSHPDRGNEQFFGPGTRLTVL.

This clone showed up just once. V is TRBV19 and J is TRBJ1-1, with D perhaps matching TRBD1 (6 bases). Trimming took off 3 bases at V and 1 base at J, with 15 bases between the two ends. The germline CDR1 and CDR2 sequences are LNHDA and SQIVND (reference sequence). The CDR3 is 16 residues long. CDR3 in amino acids: CASSISRGAWNTEAFF. In DNA form, the CDR3 reads TGTGCCAGTAGTATTTCCAGGGGCGCTTGGAACACTGAAGCTTTCTTT.

V gene TRBV11-2 combines with J gene TRBJ2-1; weak D call: TRBD2 (6 bases). Germline loops: CDR1 SGHAT, CDR2 FQNNGV. Between the trimmed V and J ends, which lost 1 base and 6 bases, there was a span of 10 bases. The CDR3 is 14 amino acids. The CDR3 DNA reads as TGTGCCAGCAGCTTAGGGAGGGGTTCCAATGAGCAGTTCTTC. Its translation is CASSLGRGSNEQFF.

This clone is a singleton in its sample. The rearrangement links TRBV6-5 to TRBJ2-7; 9 bases are shared with TRBD2. Germline V gene data show CDR1 as MNHEY and CDR2 as SVGAGI. V was clipped by 8 bases and J by 4 bases; unmatched bases: 12. This CDR3 region has 15 residues. The CDR3 region has the DNA TGTGCCAGCCGAAGGCTAGCGGGGAGGGGGTACGAGCAGTACTTC. Encoded protein: CASRRLAGRGYEQYF.

The rearrangement joins TRBV7-8 to TRBJ2-3; D not certain. The germline gives CDR1 SGHVS, CDR2 FQNEAQ. There are 13 residues in the CDR3. V was clipped by 2 bases and J by 4 bases, with 7 bases between them. In DNA form, the CDR3 reads TGTGCCAGCAGCTTAATGTCCGCAGATACGCAGTATTTT. As protein: CASSLMSADTQYF.

The V gene is TRBV30, the J gene TRBJ2-7; 13 nucleotides agree with TRBD2. Germline V gene data show CDR1 as GTSNPN and CDR2 as SVGIG (reference sequence). The CDR3 is made up of 15 amino acids. Trimming took 2 bases from V and 5 from J; bases not matched to a gene: 6. The CDR3 loop is CAWSTGLAGEDEQYF. The CDR3 DNA sequence: TGTGCCTGGAGTACAGGACTAGCGGGAGAAGACGAGCAGTACTTC.

This chain joins TRBV19 and TRBJ1-1, with TRBD1 matching over 9 bases. Germline V gene sequence: CDR1 LNHDA, CDR2 SQIVND (reference sequence). The trim removed 6 bases at V and 6 bases at J, leaving 5 bases unmatched. CDR3 length equals 13 residues. The CDR3 loop reads CASRKDRGAEAFF. Written as DNA, the CDR3 is TGTGCCAGTAGGAAGGACAGGGGCGCTGAAGCTTTCTTT.

A single count supports this clone. This chain joins TRBV28 and TRBJ1-2; 9 bases are shared with TRBD1. This CDR3 is built from 14 residues. Germline CDR1 MDHEN, CDR2 SYDVKM. V trimming: 6 bases; J trimming: 13 bases; junction bases outside the gene matches: 15. CDR3 bases: TGTGCCAGCAGCCCCCCGGGACAGGGTTTATTCTGCACCTTC. Amino acid sequence: CASSPPGQGLFCTF.